These 9 T cell receptor beta chains originate from one sample sequenced in a study of blood T cell repertoires in COVID-19. The protocol was immunoSEQ multiplex PCR, while the TCRdb copy is restricted to in-frame clones and leaves out a portion. The sample lists about 75,000 clones; approximately 86% were seen once. The sequencing input was peripheral blood. These receptors all come from an elderly man with COVID-19, enrolled during active disease.

This chain uses TRBV7-8 with TRBJ2-2; 7 positions match TRBD1. The trim removed 1 base at V and 4 bases at J, leaving 6 bases unmatched. This CDR3 has 16 residues. Per the germline V gene, CDR1 is SGHVS and CDR2 is FQNEAQ. For the CDR3, the DNA is TGTGCCAGCAGCTTAGGCCAGGGGGTTAGCACCGGGGAGCTGTTTTTT. Encoded protein: CASSLGQGVSTGELFF.

This clone was picked up one time. Other DNA sequences of this sample code for an identical CDR3. J is TRBJ2-7 and V is TRBV15, with 7 bases fitting TRBD2. Germline CDR1 and CDR2: LNHNV and YYDKDF (reference sequence). V trimming: 1 base; J trimming: 4 bases; junction bases outside the gene matches: 1. The CDR3 spans 13 residues. CDR3 protein: CATSRASGYEQYF. In DNA form, the CDR3 reads TGTGCCACCAGCAGAGCTAGCGGTTACGAGCAGTACTTC.

This clone has a handful of counts. This chain uses TRBV6-5 with TRBJ1-1; D gene unclear. The V and J ends lost 6 bases and 7 bases respectively, with 15 bases between them. Germline V lookup: CDR1 MNHEY, CDR2 SVGAGI. The CDR3 has 13 amino acids. Written as DNA, the CDR3 is TGTGCCAGCAGCACACCGGTGGGCTATGAAGCTTTCTTT. Encoded protein: CASSTPVGYEAFF.

The chain couples TRBV2 to TRBJ2-7; 9 bases match TRBD1. Losses at the gene ends were 5 bases for V and 1 base for J; bases not matched to a gene: 3. Germline CDR1 SNHLY, CDR2 FYNNEI. This CDR3 region has 14 residues. This CDR3 reads CASSWDRDSYEQYF. The CDR3 DNA follows: TGTGCCAGCAGTTGGGACAGGGATTCCTACGAGCAGTACTTC.

The CDR3 is CASSALTGVYGYTF. In DNA form, the CDR3 reads TGTGCCAGCAGCGCCTTGACAGGAGTCTATGGCTACACCTTC. The rearrangement uses TRBV2 and TRBJ1-2; possible D gene TRBD1, 6 bases. This CDR3 has 14 residues. Germline CDR1 and CDR2: SNHLY and FYNNEI. Between the trimmed V and J ends, which lost 6 bases and 4 bases, there was a span of 15 bases. Supplemented by reference TRBV2 and TRBJ1-2, the full variable domain reads EPEVTQTPSHQVTQMGQEVILRCVPISNHLYFYWYRQILGQKVEFLVSFYNNEISEKSEIFDDQFSVERPDGSNFTLKIRSTKLEDSAMYFCASSALTGVYGYTFGSGTRLTVV.

The chain couples TRBV19 to TRBJ1-5, with 8 bases fitting TRBD1. The CDR3 contains 15 residues. Germline V CDR1 and CDR2: LNHDA, SQIVND (reference sequence). Trimming took 7 bases from V and 2 from J; bases not matched to a gene: 7. CDR3: CASTMTGAGNQPQHF. CDR3 bases: TGTGCCAGTACCATGACAGGGGCAGGCAATCAGCCCCAGCATTTT.

The V and J genes are TRBV7-3 and TRBJ2-1; TRBD2 agrees at 8 bases. CDR1 and CDR2 (germline): SGHTA, FQGTGA. The V and J ends lost 1 base and 2 bases, in that order; junction bases with no gene match: 7. This CDR3 is 17 amino acids long. The CDR3 DNA sequence: TGTGCCAGCAGCTTAAAGGCCGGGGGGGCGGCCTACAATGAGCAGTTCTTC. It specifies CASSLKAGGAAYNEQFF. Full variable domain (outside the CDR3, taken from reference TRBV7-3 and TRBJ2-1): GAGVSQTPSNKVTEKGKYVELRCDPISGHTALYWYRQSLGQGPEFLIYFQGTGAADDSGLPNDRFFAVRPEGSVSTLKIQRTERGDSAVYLCASSLKAGGAAYNEQFFGPGTRLTVL.

The chain has TRBV9 and TRBJ1-1, with a tentative D call TRBD1 (5 bases). Deletions cut 3 bases from V and 4 bases from J, with 25 bases between. The CDR3 runs to 18 residues. In germline, CDR1 is SGDLS, CDR2 YYNGEE. The chain's CDR3 is CASSATGAAHKWGTEAFF. In DNA, the CDR3 is TGTGCCAGCAGCGCTACTGGGGCGGCTCATAAATGGGGCACTGAAGCTTTCTTT. Full variable domain (missing parts from reference TRBV9 and TRBJ1-1): DSGVTQTPKHLITATGQRVTLRCSPRSGDLSVYWYQQSLDQGLQFLIQYYNGEERAKGNILERFSAQQFPDLHSELNLSSLELGDSALYFCASSATGAAHKWGTEAFFGQGTRLTVV.

The chain recombines TRBV11-1 with TRBJ2-2, with 7 nucleotides matching TRBD1. Germline-derived CDR1 and CDR2 are SGHAT and FQDESV (reference sequence). V lost 5 bases and J lost 5; bases outside the gene matches: 5. The CDR3 has 14 residues. The CDR3 sequence: CASSMRQGTGELFF. The CDR3 DNA is TGTGCCAGCAGCATGAGACAGGGAACCGGGGAGCTGTTTTTT.